What follows are 8 T cell receptor beta chains derived from one specimen sequenced in a study of shared clonotypes between healthy human individuals. Sequencing was performed with immunoSEQ multiplex PCR; in TCRdb, only in-frame clones are kept and a portion is missing. This repertoire shows some 2,000,000 clones, 85% to 95% found once; its top ten account for around 0.13%. Sequenced: naive CD4+ T cells sorted from blood. As to subset: CD45RA+ positively selected. These receptors came from a man aged 18-30 years in good health.

The chain has TRBV7-2 and TRBJ2-5; unclear D gene. Trimming took 5 bases from V and 4 from J, leaving 14 bases between them. This CDR3 spans 14 amino acids. CDR1 and CDR2 from the germline V gene are SGHTA and FQGNSA. CDR3 sequence reads: CASSTIGLRETQYF. DNA for the CDR3: TGTGCCAGCAGCACAATCGGGTTACGAGAGACCCAGTACTTC.

This clone occurred once. V gene TRBV6-5 combines with J gene TRBJ2-5, with D perhaps TRBD2 (6 bases). Trimming took off 0 bases at V and 0 bases at J, with 11 bases between the two ends. Germline CDR1 MNHEY, CDR2 SVGAGI. CDR3 length: 16 amino acids. Written as DNA, the CDR3 is TGTGCCAGCAGTTACTCGACCGGGGGATACCAAGAGACCCAGTACTTC. Translating it yields CASSYSTGGYQETQYF.

The CDR3 region is CSVERYSTDTQYF. DNA for the CDR3: TGCAGCGTTGAGCGGTATAGCACAGATACGCAGTATTTT. This chain uses TRBV29-1 with TRBJ2-3, with unresolved D. CDR3 length: 13 amino acids. Germline CDR1 reads SQVTM; CDR2 reads ANQGSEA. Trimming took off 3 bases at V and 0 bases at J, with 7 bases between the two ends.

J is TRBJ2-7 and V is TRBV7-2; TRBD2 is a possible D gene (6 bases). The V and J ends lost 6 bases and 2 bases respectively, with 14 bases between them. CDR3 length: 14 residues. Germline V lookup: CDR1 SGHTA, CDR2 FQGNSA. The CDR3 nucleotides read TGTGCCAGCAGGAAGGGAGGAGGGCCCTACGAGCAGTACTTC. Amino acids: CASRKGGGPYEQYF.

About this clone itself: A read error may explain this, as a much larger clone is one base away. Other DNA sequences in the same sample also yield this CDR3. The J gene is TRBJ2-5, the V gene TRBV30; D remains ambiguous. CDR1 is GTSNPN, CDR2 SVGIG, per germline (reference sequence). CDR3 size: 10 residues. The ends were cut back, 3 bases at V and 5 bases at J, with 4 bases in the middle. CDR3 sequence (DNA): TGTGCCTGGAGCCAGGAGACCCAGTACTTC. As protein: CAWSQETQYF.

The gene calls are TRBV7-2 and TRBJ2-5; D gene uncertain. Germline V lookup: CDR1 SGHTA, CDR2 FQGNSA. This CDR3 is 12 amino acids long. V was pared by 2 bases and J by 4 bases, with 5 bases between. CDR3 in amino acids: CASSLSVETQYF. CDR3 DNA sequence: TGTGCCAGCAGCTTATCGGTAGAGACCCAGTACTTC. Full variable domain (rest looked up from reference TRBV7-2 and TRBJ2-5): GAGVSQSPSNKVTEKGKDVELRCDPISGHTALYWYRQSLGQGLEFLIYFQGNSAPDKSGLPSDRFSAERTGGSVSTLTIQRTQQEDSAVYLCASSLSVETQYFGPGTRLLVL.

The chain links TRBV15 to TRBJ1-1; possibly TRBD1 for D (5 bases). The V end was cut by 0 bases, the J end by 4 bases, with 9 bases between. The CDR3 covers 14 residues. CDR1 and CDR2 (germline): LNHNV, YYDKDF (reference sequence). The CDR3 region is CATSRDRGATEAFF. CDR3 in DNA: TGTGCCACCAGCAGAGATCGAGGGGCCACTGAAGCTTTCTTT.

CDR3 in DNA: TGTGCCAGCACCTCATTCGGCACTGAAGCTTTCTTT. This translates into CASTSFGTEAFF. V is TRBV5-6 and J is TRBJ1-1; the D is unclear. Trimming removed 6 bases from V and 4 bases from J, with 10 bases in between. The CDR3 spans 12 residues. Per the germline V gene, CDR1 is SGHDT and CDR2 is YYEEEE.